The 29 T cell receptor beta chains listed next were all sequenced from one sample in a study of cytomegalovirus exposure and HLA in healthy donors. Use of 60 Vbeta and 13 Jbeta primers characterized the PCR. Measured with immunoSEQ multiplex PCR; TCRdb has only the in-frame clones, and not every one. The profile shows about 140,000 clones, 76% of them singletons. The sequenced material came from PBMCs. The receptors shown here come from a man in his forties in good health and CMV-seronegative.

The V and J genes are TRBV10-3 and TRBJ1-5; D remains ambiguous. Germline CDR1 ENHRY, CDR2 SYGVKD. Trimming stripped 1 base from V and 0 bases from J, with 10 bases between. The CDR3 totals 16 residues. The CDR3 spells CAISELLGNSNQPQHF. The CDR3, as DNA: TGTGCCATCAGTGAGTTATTGGGCAATAGCAATCAGCCCCAGCATTTT.

This chain's CDR3 is CASSFDRGYNSPLHF. DNA for the CDR3: TGTGCCAGCAGTTTCGACAGGGGCTATAATTCACCCCTCCACTTT. The chain carries TRBV27 and TRBJ1-6, with 8 nucleotides matching TRBD1. Germline V gene sequence: CDR1 MNHEY, CDR2 SMNVEV (reference sequence). This CDR3 is built from 15 residues. J was trimmed by 3 bases and V by 3 bases; bases with no gene match: 1.

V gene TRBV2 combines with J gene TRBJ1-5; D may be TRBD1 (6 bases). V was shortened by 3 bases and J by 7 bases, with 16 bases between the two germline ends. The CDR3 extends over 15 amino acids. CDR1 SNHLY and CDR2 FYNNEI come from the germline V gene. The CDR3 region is CASSEREQGRQPQHF. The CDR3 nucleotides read TGTGCCAGCAGTGAGAGGGAACAGGGAAGGCAGCCCCAGCATTTT.

The CDR3 DNA reads as TGTGCCAGCTCAAAAGGGACAGGAACCTTTTACGAGCAGTACTTC. Protein sequence: CASSKGTGTFYEQYF. The chain has TRBV18 and TRBJ2-7; TRBD1 matches 8 bases. J lost 4 bases, V lost 5 bases, and 10 bases had no gene match. This CDR3 has 15 amino acids. Germline V CDR1 and CDR2: KGHSH, LQKENI.

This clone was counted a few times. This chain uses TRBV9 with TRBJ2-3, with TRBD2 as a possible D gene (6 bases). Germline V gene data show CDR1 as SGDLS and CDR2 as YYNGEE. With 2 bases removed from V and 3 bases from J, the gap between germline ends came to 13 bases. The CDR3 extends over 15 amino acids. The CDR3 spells CASSVYTEGTDTQYF. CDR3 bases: TGTGCCAGCAGCGTGTATACGGAGGGTACAGATACGCAGTATTTT.

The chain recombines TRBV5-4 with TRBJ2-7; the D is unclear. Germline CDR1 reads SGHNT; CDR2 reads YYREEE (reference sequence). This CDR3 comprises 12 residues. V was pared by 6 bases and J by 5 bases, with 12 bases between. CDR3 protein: CASKTAKDEQYF. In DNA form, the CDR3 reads TGTGCCAGCAAAACAGCTAAGGACGAGCAGTACTTC.

The DNA for the CDR3 is TGTGCCAGCATGTCGGCGGGCGGTTATCAGCCCCAGCATTTT. It specifies CASMSAGGYQPQHF. The chain uses TRBV28 and TRBJ1-5; unclear D gene. Germline V gene lookup returns CDR1 MDHEN and CDR2 SYDVKM. V lost 7 bases and J 5 bases, leaving 15 bases between the germline ends. The CDR3 totals 14 residues.

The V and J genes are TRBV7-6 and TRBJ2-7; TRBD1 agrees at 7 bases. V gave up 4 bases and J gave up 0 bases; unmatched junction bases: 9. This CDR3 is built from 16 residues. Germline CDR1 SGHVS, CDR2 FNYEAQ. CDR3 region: CASSSTPGQSSYEQYF. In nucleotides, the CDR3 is TGTGCCAGCAGCTCAACGCCGGGACAGAGCTCCTACGAGCAGTACTTC. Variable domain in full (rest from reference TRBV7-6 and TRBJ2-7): GAGVSQSPRYKVTKRGQDVALRCDPISGHVSLYWYRQALGQGPEFLTYFNYEAQQDKSGLPNDRFSAERPEGSISTLTIQRTEQRDSAMYRCASSSTPGQSSYEQYFGPGTRLTVT.

CDR3 amino acids: CASSYSTGNYGYTF. The CDR3, as DNA: TGTGCCAGCAGTTACTCGACAGGGAACTATGGCTACACCTTC. V and J are TRBV6-5 and TRBJ1-2; 7 positions agree with TRBD1. The CDR3 runs to 14 residues. The V gene's germline CDR1 is MNHEY and CDR2 SVGAGI. Trimming at V came to 0 bases and at J to 2 bases, leaving 0 bases not matched to a gene.

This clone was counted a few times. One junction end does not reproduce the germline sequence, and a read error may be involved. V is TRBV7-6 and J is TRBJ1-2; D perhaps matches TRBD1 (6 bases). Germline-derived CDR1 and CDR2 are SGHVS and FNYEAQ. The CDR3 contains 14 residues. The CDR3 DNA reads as TGTGCCAGCAGCTTAGGCCTGCAGGACAGCGGATTCTCCTTC. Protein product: CASSLGLQDSGFSF.

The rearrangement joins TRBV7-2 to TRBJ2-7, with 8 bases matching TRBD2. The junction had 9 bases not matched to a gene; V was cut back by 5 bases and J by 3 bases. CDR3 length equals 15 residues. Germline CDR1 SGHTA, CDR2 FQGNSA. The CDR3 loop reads CASSPREGGYYEQYF. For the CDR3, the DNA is TGTGCCAGCAGCCCCCGGGAGGGGGGGTACTACGAGCAGTACTTC.

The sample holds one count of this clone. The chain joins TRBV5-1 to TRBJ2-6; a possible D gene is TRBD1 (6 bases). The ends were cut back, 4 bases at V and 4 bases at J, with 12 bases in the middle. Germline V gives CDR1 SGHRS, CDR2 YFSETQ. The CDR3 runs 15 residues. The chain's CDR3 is CASSPGDSGANVLTF. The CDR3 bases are TGCGCCAGCAGCCCAGGGGATTCGGGGGCCAACGTCCTGACTTTC.

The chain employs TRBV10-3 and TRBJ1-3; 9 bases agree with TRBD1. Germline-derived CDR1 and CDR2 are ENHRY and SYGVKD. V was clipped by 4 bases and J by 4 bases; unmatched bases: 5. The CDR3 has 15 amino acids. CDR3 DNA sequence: TGTGCCATCAGTGGCGGGGACAGGGCCGGAAACACCATATATTTT. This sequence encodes CAISGGDRAGNTIYF.

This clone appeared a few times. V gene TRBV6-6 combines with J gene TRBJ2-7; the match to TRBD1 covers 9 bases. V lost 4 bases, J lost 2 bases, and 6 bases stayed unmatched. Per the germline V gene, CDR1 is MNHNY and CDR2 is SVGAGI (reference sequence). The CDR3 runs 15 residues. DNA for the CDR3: TGTGCCAGCAGTTTCACAGGGGGCCCGCCCTACGAGCAGTACTTC. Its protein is CASSFTGGPPYEQYF.

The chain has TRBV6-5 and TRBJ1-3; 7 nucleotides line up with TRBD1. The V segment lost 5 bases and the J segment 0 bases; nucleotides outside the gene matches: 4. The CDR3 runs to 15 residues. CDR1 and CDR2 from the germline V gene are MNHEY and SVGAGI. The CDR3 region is CASSKGQISGNTIYF. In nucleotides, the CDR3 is TGTGCCAGCAGTAAGGGACAGATCTCTGGAAACACCATATATTTT.

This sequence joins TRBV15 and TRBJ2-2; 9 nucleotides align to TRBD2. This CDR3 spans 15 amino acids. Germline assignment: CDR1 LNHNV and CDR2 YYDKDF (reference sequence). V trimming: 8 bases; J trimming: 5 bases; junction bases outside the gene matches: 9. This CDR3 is CATQELAGGTGELFF. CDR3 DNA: TGTGCCACCCAAGAACTGGCGGGGGGGACCGGGGAGCTGTTTTTT.

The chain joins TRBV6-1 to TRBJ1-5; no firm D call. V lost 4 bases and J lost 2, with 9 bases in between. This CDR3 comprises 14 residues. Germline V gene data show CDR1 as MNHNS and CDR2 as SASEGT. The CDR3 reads CASSAGGGNQPQHF. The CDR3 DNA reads TGTGCCAGCAGTGCGGGAGGAGGCAATCAGCCCCAGCATTTT.

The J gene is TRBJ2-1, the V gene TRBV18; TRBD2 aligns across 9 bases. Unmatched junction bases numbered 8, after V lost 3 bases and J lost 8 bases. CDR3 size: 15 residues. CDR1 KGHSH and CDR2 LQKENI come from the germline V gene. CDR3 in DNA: TGTGCCAGCTCACCGAATCTAGCGGGGATCGATGAGCAGTTCTTC. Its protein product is CASSPNLAGIDEQFF.

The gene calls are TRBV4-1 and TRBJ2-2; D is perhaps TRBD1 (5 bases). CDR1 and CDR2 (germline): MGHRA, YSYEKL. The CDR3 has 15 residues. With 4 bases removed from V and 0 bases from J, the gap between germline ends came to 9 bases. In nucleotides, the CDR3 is TGCGCCAGCAGCCTGACAGAGGCGAACACCGGGGAGCTGTTTTTT. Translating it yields CASSLTEANTGELFF.

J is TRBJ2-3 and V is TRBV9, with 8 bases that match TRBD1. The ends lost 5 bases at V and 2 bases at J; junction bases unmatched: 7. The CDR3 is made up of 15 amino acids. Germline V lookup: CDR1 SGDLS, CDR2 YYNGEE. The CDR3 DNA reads TGTGCCAGCAGTACGCAGGGGGCTACCACAGATACGCAGTATTTT. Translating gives CASSTQGATTDTQYF.

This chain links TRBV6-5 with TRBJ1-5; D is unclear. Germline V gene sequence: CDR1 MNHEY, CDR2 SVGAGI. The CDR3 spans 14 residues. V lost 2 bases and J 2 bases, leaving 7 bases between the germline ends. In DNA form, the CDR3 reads TGTGCCAGCAGTTACCGGTCTGGCAATCAGCCCCAGCATTTT. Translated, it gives CASSYRSGNQPQHF.

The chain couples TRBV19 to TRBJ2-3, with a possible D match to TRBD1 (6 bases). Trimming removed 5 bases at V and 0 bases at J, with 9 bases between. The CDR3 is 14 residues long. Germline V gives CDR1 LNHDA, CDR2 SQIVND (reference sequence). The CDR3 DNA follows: TGTGCCAGTAGTCAGAGGGGGAGCACAGATACGCAGTATTTT. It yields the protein CASSQRGSTDTQYF.

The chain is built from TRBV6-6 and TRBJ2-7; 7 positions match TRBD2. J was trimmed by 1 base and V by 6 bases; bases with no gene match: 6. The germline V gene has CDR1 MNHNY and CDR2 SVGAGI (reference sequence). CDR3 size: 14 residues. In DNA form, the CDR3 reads TGTGCCAGCAGGACGGGAGGAGGGTCCTACGAGCAGTACTTC. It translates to CASRTGGGSYEQYF.

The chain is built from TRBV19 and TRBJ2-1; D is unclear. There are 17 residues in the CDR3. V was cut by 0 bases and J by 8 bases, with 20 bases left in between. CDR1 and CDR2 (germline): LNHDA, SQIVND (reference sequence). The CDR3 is CASSIDPPRYIPDEQFF. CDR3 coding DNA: TGTGCCAGTAGTATAGATCCGCCTAGGTACATCCCTGATGAGCAGTTCTTC.

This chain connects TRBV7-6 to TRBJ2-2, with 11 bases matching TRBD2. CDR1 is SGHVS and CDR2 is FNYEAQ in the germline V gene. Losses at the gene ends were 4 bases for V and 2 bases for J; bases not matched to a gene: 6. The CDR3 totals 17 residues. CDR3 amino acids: CASSSMGLAVNTGELFF. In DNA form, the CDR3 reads TGTGCCAGCAGCTCAATGGGACTAGCGGTAAACACCGGGGAGCTGTTTTTT.

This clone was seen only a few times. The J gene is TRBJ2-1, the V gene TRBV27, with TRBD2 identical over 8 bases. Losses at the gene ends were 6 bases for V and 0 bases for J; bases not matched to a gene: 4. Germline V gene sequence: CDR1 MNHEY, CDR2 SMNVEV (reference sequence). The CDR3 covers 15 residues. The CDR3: CASSPGTSSYNEQFF. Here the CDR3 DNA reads TGTGCCAGCAGCCCTGGGACTAGCTCCTACAATGAGCAGTTCTTC.

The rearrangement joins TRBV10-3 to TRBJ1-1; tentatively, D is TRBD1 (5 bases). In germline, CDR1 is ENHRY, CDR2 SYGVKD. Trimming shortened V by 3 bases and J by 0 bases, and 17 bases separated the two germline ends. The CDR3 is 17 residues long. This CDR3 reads CAISEGDLDSMNTEAFF. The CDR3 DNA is TGTGCCATCAGTGAAGGTGACCTAGACAGCATGAACACTGAAGCTTTCTTT.

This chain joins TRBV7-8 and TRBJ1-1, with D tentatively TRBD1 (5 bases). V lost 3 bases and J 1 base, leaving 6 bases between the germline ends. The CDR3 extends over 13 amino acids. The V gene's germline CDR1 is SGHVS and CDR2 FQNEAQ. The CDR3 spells CASSLTENTEAFF. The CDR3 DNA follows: TGTGCCAGCAGCTTGACAGAGAACACTGAAGCTTTCTTT.

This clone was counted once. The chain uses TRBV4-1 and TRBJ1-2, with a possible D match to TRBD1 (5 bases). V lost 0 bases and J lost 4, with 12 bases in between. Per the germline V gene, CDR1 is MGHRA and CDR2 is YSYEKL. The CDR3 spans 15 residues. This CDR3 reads CASSQDLRGFYGYTF. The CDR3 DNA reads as TGCGCCAGCAGCCAAGATCTACGGGGGTTCTATGGCTACACCTTC.